This T cell receptor (beta chain) was found in a study of cytomegalovirus exposure and HLA in healthy donors. The PCR used 60 Vbeta and 13 Jbeta primers. Profiled with immunoSEQ multiplex PCR; TCRdb holds only in-frame clones, not every one. The sample holds about 180,000 clones, about four fifths seen once. V dropped 4 bases and J dropped 5; count of bases not matched to a gene: 7. There are 16 residues in the CDR3. Germline V gives CDR1 SGHTA, CDR2 FQGTGA. The sequenced sample was PBMCs. The sequence was collected from a male donor in good health and CMV-seronegative. This chain uses TRBV7-3 with TRBJ2-7, with 14 positions matching TRBD2. The CDR3 protein is CASSSGLAGGADEQYF. The CDR3 DNA reads TGTGCCAGCAGCTCCGGACTAGCGGGAGGAGCGGACGAGCAGTACTTC.